There are many counts of the clone carrying this T cell receptor beta chain. These data are taken from a study of T cells in Graves' hyperthyroidism and ophthalmopathy. The CDR3 runs to 16 residues. Per the germline V gene, CDR1 is SGHTA and CDR2 is FQGNSA. V lost 4 bases to trimming and J lost 1 base; unmatched junction nucleotides: 6. RNA transcripts yielded amplified TCR beta CDR3 regions. The study used the HTBI primer set for a first-round RT-PCR of the TCR CDR3. Each CDR3 protein gets one entry after TCRdb re-called the multiplex PCR reads with MiXCR. The profile shows a few hundred thousand distinct CDR3 sequences, about a fifth of them singletons.

V and J are TRBV7-2 and TRBJ2-1; 8 positions agree with TRBD2. The sequenced material came from blood. The source of this sequence is a man younger than 30 with Graves' ophthalmopathy. CDR3 sequence (DNA): TGTGCCAGCAGCTCCGGACTAGCCCTATCCTACAATGAGCAGTTCTTC. It specifies CASSSGLALSYNEQFF. Drawing the rest from reference TRBV7-2 and TRBJ2-1, the complete variable domain is GAGVSQSPSNKVTEKGKDVELRCDPISGHTALYWYRQSLGQGLEFLIYFQGNSAPDKSGLPSDRFSAERTGGSVSTLTIQRTQQEDSAVYLCASSSGLALSYNEQFFGPGTRLTVL.